This T cell receptor (beta chain) was recorded in a study of OX40 agonist ivuxolimab in advanced cancers. Remarks on this clone: The antigen remains unidentified.

Generated by immunoSEQ multiplex PCR, the TCRdb table keeps only in-frame clones and is missing some. The sample holds tens of thousands of clones; around 90% are singletons and the top ten take around 9.3%. The V segment lost 5 bases and the J segment 1 base; nucleotides outside the gene matches: 4. Germline V gives CDR1 LNHDA, CDR2 SQIVND (reference sequence). The CDR3 runs to 15 residues. Broader study findings: Some patients without response likewise showed low normalized clonal expansion. Expanded clones were, on average, more numerous in CD8+ T cells than in CD4+.

The sequenced sample was CD4+ or CD8+ T cells sorted from blood, obtained in a trial of the OX40 agonist ivuxolimab. The chain recombines TRBV19 with TRBJ2-2; 7 bases fit TRBD1. This TCR came from an adult with an advanced solid tumor such as melanoma, head and neck, liver or kidney cancer. CDR3: CASSLGTENTGELFF. The CDR3 DNA follows: TGTGCCAGTAGTCTCGGGACAGAGAACACCGGGGAGCTGTTTTTT.